One sample yielded the 8 T cell receptor beta chains listed below, sequenced in a study of CD8 T cells in Susac syndrome. The RNA, roughly 0.45 to 1 ug, was put through reverse transcription using random hexamers. TCRdb re-called the immunoSEQ multiplex PCR reads with MiXCR, one entry per CDR3 protein. The sample lists about 200,000 distinct CDR3 sequences; roughly 90% were seen once. Sequences were obtained from CD8+ T cells from PBMCs. The source is a human donor with multiple sclerosis.

The V gene is TRBV5-6, the J gene TRBJ2-5, with TRBD1 as a possible D gene (5 bases). Germline V gene lookup returns CDR1 SGHDT and CDR2 YYEEEE. Trimming took 5 bases from V and 4 from J, leaving 9 bases between them. This CDR3 spans 12 amino acids. This chain's CDR3 is CASSLDRETQYF. The DNA for the CDR3 is TGTGCCAGCAGTTTAGACAGAGAGACCCAGTACTTC.

J is TRBJ2-2 and V is TRBV30, with D possibly called TRBD1 or TRBD2 (5 bases each). V lost 5 bases, J lost 1 base, and 11 bases lay in between. The germline V gene has CDR1 GTSNPN and CDR2 SVGIG (reference sequence). The CDR3 runs 14 residues. CDR3 sequence: CAWERGMNTGELFF. The CDR3 nucleotides are TGTGCCTGGGAGAGGGGAATGAACACCGGGGAGCTGTTTTTT.

V gene TRBV19 combines with J gene TRBJ2-7, with 9 bases aligning to TRBD1. The CDR3 runs to 13 residues. J was trimmed by 6 bases and V by 5 bases; bases with no gene match: 5. Germline CDR1 and CDR2: LNHDA and SQIVND (reference sequence). CDR3 loop: CASSPLQGAEQYF. In nucleotides, the CDR3 is TGTGCCAGTAGTCCCTTACAGGGGGCCGAGCAGTACTTC.

V gene TRBV6-4 combines with J gene TRBJ2-1; the D gene is possibly TRBD2 (5 bases). V lost 4 bases to trimming and J lost 7 bases, with 11 bases between them. Germline values: CDR1 MRHNA, CDR2 SNTAGT. CDR3 length: 13 amino acids. This CDR3 is CASSASGKNEQFF. The CDR3 bases are TGTGCCAGCAGTGCCTCGGGGAAAAATGAGCAGTTCTTC.

The chain is built from TRBV7-9 and TRBJ2-5; 9 bases map to TRBD2. J gave up 3 bases and V 5 bases, and 7 bases lay outside the gene matches. Germline V gene data show CDR1 as SEHNR and CDR2 as FQNEAQ (reference sequence). The CDR3 runs 15 residues. The CDR3 DNA reads TGTGCCAGCAGCCCCCCTGCGGGGGGGGAAGAGACCCAGTACTTC. Protein sequence: CASSPPAGGEETQYF. Full variable domain (missing parts from reference TRBV7-9 and TRBJ2-5): DTGVSQNPRHKITKRGQNVTFRCDPISEHNRLYWYRQTLGQGPEFLTYFQNEAQLEKSRLLSDRFSAERPKGSFSTLEIQRTEQGDSAMYLCASSPPAGGEETQYFGPGTRLLVL.

J is TRBJ2-4 and V is TRBV12-3 or TRBV12-4, with D maybe TRBD2 (5 bases). V was pared by 4 bases and J by 3 bases, with 19 bases between. The CDR3 consists of 17 residues. The CDR3 protein is CASSSTGDPVDKNIQYF. CDR3 nucleotides: TGTGCCAGCAGTTCCACCGGGGATCCCGTTGACAAAAACATTCAGTACTTC.

V and J are TRBV3-1 and TRBJ1-2; 8 bases are a match to TRBD1. The CDR3 sequence is 15 residues long. Unmatched junction bases numbered 7, after V lost 4 bases and J lost 3 bases. CDR1 and CDR2 (germline): LGHDT, YNNKEL (reference sequence). In DNA, the CDR3 is TGTGCCAGCAGCCGCGACAGGGGCTTAGACTATGGCTACACCTTC. It encodes CASSRDRGLDYGYTF.

The V gene is TRBV12-3 or TRBV12-4, the J gene TRBJ2-7, with a possible D match to TRBD1 (6 bases). V gave up 3 bases and J gave up 4 bases, with 13 bases separating them. This CDR3 region has 14 residues. CDR3 amino acids: CASSLWGPAYEQYF. The CDR3 DNA follows: TGTGCCAGCAGTTTGTGGGGGCCGGCGTACGAGCAGTACTTC.